This T cell receptor (beta chain) was identified in a study of T cells after yellow fever vaccination. Germline lookup yields CDR1 KGHSH and CDR2 LQKENI. Trimming shortened V by 8 bases and J by 3 bases, and 11 bases separated the two germline ends. This CDR3 is 12 amino acids long. General study findings and limits: The secondary response showed a weaker magnitude and a faster peak, day 5 versus 15. Overall, a small share of clonotypes was seen in both CD4 and CD8 compartments. Subsequent to the booster, the majority of primary-vaccination clones reappeared (roughly 96% CD4, 88% CD8).

Comment on this clonotype: Its antigen remains unknown.

TCRdb reprocessed the 5' RACE reads via MiXCR and lists one record per CDR3 protein. The sample has under 600,000 distinct CDR3 sequences; less than 25% are singletons. The clonotype was recovered from a man younger than 30 who received the YFV17D yellow fever vaccine. The chain uses TRBV18 and TRBJ2-7; D is possibly TRBD1 (6 bases). The sequenced sample was PBMCs, obtained approximately 22 days after the first yellow fever vaccination. The CDR3 DNA reads TGTGCCAGCCGGCGGACAGTCTACGAGCAGTACTTC. It specifies CASRRTVYEQYF.